These 10 T cell receptor beta chains originate from one sample sequenced in a study of T cells after yellow fever vaccination (dated by TCRdb to 2018 to 2020). The library was prepared using 5' RACE. TCRdb lists the instrument as Illumina HiSeq 2500. TCRdb redid the processing of the public reads, applying fastp at Q25 and MiXCR, and retained in-frame beta chains. Rows with one shared CDR3 protein collapse into an entry with the most common genes and DNA. The sample table shows tens of thousands of distinct CDR3 sequences, and approximately 7% are seen once. Around 38% of the sample lies in the top ten. The treatment or condition label here, explained by the study, means: live attenuated yellow fever vaccine strain. Sample: CD8+ T cells sorted from PBMCs, taken on the day of the first yellow fever vaccination. These TCRs come from a man aged 18 to 29 who received the YFV17D yellow fever vaccine.

The table lists this clonotype with many counts. The gene calls are TRBV20-1 and TRBJ2-3; 10 positions agree with TRBD2. The J segment lost 0 bases and the V segment lost 1 base, leaving 4 bases of the junction unmatched. CDR3 length: 16 residues. CDR1 and CDR2 from the germline V gene are DFQATT and SNEGSKA (reference sequence). The CDR3 DNA follows: TGCAGTGCTAGAGCTCTAGCGGGGGCGAGCACAGATACGCAGTATTTT. Amino acid sequence: CSARALAGASTDTQYF.

This clonotype has a count of ten or more. V usage is TRBV27 and J usage is TRBJ2-2, with D hard to call. CDR1 and CDR2 from the germline V gene are MNHEY and SMNVEV (reference sequence). The CDR3 runs to 14 residues. Deletions cut 3 bases from V and 6 bases from J, with 11 bases between. The CDR3 DNA follows: TGTGCCAGCAGTTTCTCCGCCGTGTCCGGGGAGCTGTTTTTT. Protein sequence: CASSFSAVSGELFF.

There are many counts of this clonotype. This chain uses TRBV7-6 with TRBJ2-2, with 8 bases aligning to TRBD1. The V gene end was trimmed by 1 base and the J gene end by 5 bases; junction bases not matched to a gene: 9. This CDR3 is 17 amino acids long. Germline loops: CDR1 SGHVS, CDR2 FNYEAQ. The CDR3 loop reads CASSLVPDRGGTGELFF. The CDR3 DNA reads as TGTGCCAGCAGCTTAGTGCCCGACAGGGGCGGGACCGGGGAGCTGTTTTTT.

The CDR3 region is CASSPDRPEAFF. CDR3 coding DNA: TGTGCCAGCAGTCCGGACCGCCCTGAAGCTTTCTTT. V and J are TRBV2 and TRBJ1-1; D remains unclear. Germline V gene sequence: CDR1 SNHLY, CDR2 FYNNEI. Trimming removed 5 bases from V and 6 bases from J, with 10 bases in between. This CDR3 has 12 amino acids.

This clonotype was seen a handful of times. The chain uses TRBV5-1 and TRBJ1-2; no reliable D call. Germline CDR1 reads SGHRS; CDR2 reads YFSETQ. The CDR3 extends over 14 amino acids. V was shortened by 4 bases and J by 8 bases, with 18 bases between the two germline ends. Here the CDR3 DNA reads TGCGCCAGCAGCCCGATGACCGCCCGCACAGGCTACACCTTC. Translated: CASSPMTARTGYTF.

This chain links TRBV4-1 with TRBJ2-7, with D possibly TRBD2 on 6 matching bases. This CDR3 has 14 amino acids. CDR1 is MGHRA and CDR2 is YSYEKL in the germline V gene. The V and J ends lost 0 bases and 5 bases respectively, with 11 bases between them. CDR3 nucleotides: TGCGCCAGCAGCCAAGATTCAGGAGGGGACGAGCAGTACTTC. This encodes CASSQDSGGDEQYF.

This clonotype was recorded at least ten times. The rearrangement links TRBV9 to TRBJ2-1, with D unresolved. The CDR3 has 13 amino acids. V was clipped by 3 bases and J by 4 bases, with 8 bases between them. CDR1 SGDLS and CDR2 YYNGEE come from the germline V gene. For the CDR3, the DNA is TGTGCCAGCAGCGCCAGGTCGTACAATGAGCAGTTCTTC. Its translation is CASSARSYNEQFF.

This clonotype was seen more than once but under ten times. The chain is built from TRBV5-1 and TRBJ1-1, with no clear D. The CDR3 is 15 residues long. CDR1 is SGHRS, CDR2 YFSETQ, per germline. The germline V and J ends were trimmed by 3 bases and 2 bases, with 14 bases remaining between them. The CDR3 region is CASSWGREVNTEAFF. The DNA for the CDR3 is TGCGCCAGCAGCTGGGGTAGGGAGGTAAACACTGAAGCTTTCTTT.

At least ten counts were recorded for this clonotype. The rearrangement uses TRBV19 and TRBJ2-1, with D hard to call. Trimming pared 2 bases from V and 2 bases from J, leaving 10 bases between. There are 15 residues in the CDR3. Germline CDR1 is LNHDA and CDR2 is SQIVND (reference sequence). CDR3 nucleotide sequence: TGTGCCAGTAGTATAAGCCACATAGCCTACAATGAGCAGTTCTTC. Translated, it gives CASSISHIAYNEQFF.

This clonotype was observed many times. This chain joins TRBV12-3 or TRBV12-4 and TRBJ2-3; D is ambiguous. Trimming removed 7 bases from V and 2 bases from J, with 10 bases in between. CDR3 length equals 13 residues. CDR3 DNA: TGTGCCAGCACCCTTGGCCCCACAGATACGCAGTATTTT. Translating gives CASTLGPTDTQYF.